This entry lists 12 T cell receptor beta chains sequenced from one sample in a study of blood T cell repertoires in COVID-19. Some clones are missing from TCRdb's copy, which holds only in-frame ones; the method was immunoSEQ multiplex PCR. Among about 99,000 clones listed, roughly 90% were seen once. The specimen was peripheral blood. Receptors originate from a human donor in a cohort sampled during active COVID-19.

The chain couples TRBV7-3 to TRBJ1-1; a weak D match, TRBD1 (5 bases). The CDR3 covers 13 residues. Germline V lookup: CDR1 SGHTA, CDR2 FQGTGA. Trimming left V 5 bases short and J 0 bases short, with 7 bases between. The CDR3 is CASSRQLNTEAFF. DNA of the CDR3: TGTGCCAGCAGCCGACAGTTGAACACTGAAGCTTTCTTT. The complete variable domain, with remaining parts taken from reference TRBV7-3 and TRBJ1-1, reads GAGVSQTPSNKVTEKGKYVELRCDPISGHTALYWYRQSLGQGPEFLIYFQGTGAADDSGLPNDRFFAVRPEGSVSTLKIQRTERGDSAVYLCASSRQLNTEAFFGQGTRLTVV.

V and J are TRBV30 and TRBJ2-1; D is ambiguous. Trimming pared 0 bases from V and 5 bases from J, leaving 11 bases between. Germline V CDR1 and CDR2: GTSNPN, SVGIG (reference sequence). This CDR3 comprises 14 residues. As DNA, the CDR3 is TGTGCCTGGAGTGTACCACCTCCTAACAATGAGCAGTTCTTC. Encoded protein: CAWSVPPPNNEQFF.

The gene calls are TRBV30 and TRBJ2-2, with TRBD2 matching 9 bases. The CDR3 runs to 15 residues. From germline, CDR1 is GTSNPN and CDR2 SVGIG (reference sequence). The V segment lost 0 bases and the J segment 4 bases; nucleotides outside the gene matches: 3. CDR3 nucleotide sequence: TGTGCCTGGAGTGTTCTAGCGGGGCCCACCGGGGAGCTGTTTTTT. Its translation is CAWSVLAGPTGELFF.

CDR3 region: CASSAGGETQYF. The CDR3 DNA follows: TGTGCCAGCAGCGCCGGGGGGGAGACCCAGTACTTC. This chain links TRBV9 with TRBJ2-5; TRBD2 agrees at 7 bases. Germline CDR1 and CDR2: SGDLS and YYNGEE. V shed 3 bases, J shed 5 bases, and the junction held 1 base outside the gene matches. This CDR3 has 12 amino acids.

The chain combines TRBV27 with TRBJ1-2; 11 nucleotides agree with TRBD1. This CDR3 is 18 amino acids long. The germline V gene encodes CDR1 MNHEY and CDR2 SMNVEV (reference sequence). Trimming took 5 bases from V and 3 from J; bases not matched to a gene: 14. For the CDR3, the DNA is TGTGCCAGCAGTCCCGGACAGGGGGCAATCCGTCTCTACTATGGCTACACCTTC. Protein sequence: CASSPGQGAIRLYYGYTF.

The chain links TRBV9 to TRBJ2-2; a weak D match, TRBD2 (5 bases). The CDR3 has 18 residues. From germline, CDR1 is SGDLS and CDR2 YYNGEE. The germline V and J ends were trimmed by 0 bases and 2 bases, with 17 bases remaining between them. In nucleotides, the CDR3 is TGTGCCAGCAGCGTAGCGAAAGAGCGGAGCTATAACACCGGGGAGCTGTTTTTT. The encoded protein is CASSVAKERSYNTGELFF.

V gene TRBV13 combines with J gene TRBJ2-2, with D perhaps TRBD1 (6 bases). Per the germline V gene, CDR1 is PRHDT and CDR2 is FYEKMQ (reference sequence). The CDR3 contains 14 residues. V gave up 7 bases and J gave up 1 base, with 10 bases separating them. CDR3 amino acids: CASIRTENTGELFF. CDR3 nucleotides: TGTGCCAGCATCAGGACAGAGAACACCGGGGAGCTGTTTTTT. Looking up the rest from reference TRBV13 and TRBJ2-2 gives the full variable domain: AAGVIQSPRHLIKEKRETATLKCYPIPRHDTVYWYQQGPGQDPQFLISFYEKMQSDKGSIPDRFSAQQFSDYHSELNMSSLELGDSALYFCASIRTENTGELFFGEGSRLTVL.

The table lists this clone with a count of one. CDR3: CSASFRGANYGYTF. Here the CDR3 DNA reads TGCAGTGCTAGTTTTCGGGGTGCTAACTATGGCTACACCTTC. This chain connects TRBV20-1 to TRBJ1-2, with D unresolved. The V end was cut by 3 bases, the J end by 0 bases, with 11 bases between. Germline V gene sequence: CDR1 DFQATT, CDR2 SNEGSKA (reference sequence). The CDR3 runs 14 residues.

On this clone itself: The sample holds other DNA sequences that translate to the same CDR3. This rearrangement joins TRBV6-4 to TRBJ2-1; TRBD2 matches at 15 bases. J gave up 6 bases and V 3 bases, and 0 bases lay outside the gene matches. The CDR3 is 15 residues long. The germline V gene encodes CDR1 MRHNA and CDR2 SNTAGT. The CDR3 reads CASSEGLAGGNEQFF. The CDR3 coding sequence is TGTGCCAGCAGTGAGGGACTAGCGGGAGGCAATGAGCAGTTCTTC.

This rearrangement joins TRBV2 to TRBJ2-7; D might be TRBD2 (7 bases). CDR3 length: 13 amino acids. Germline-derived CDR1 and CDR2 are SNHLY and FYNNEI. Trimming shortened V by 6 bases and J by 2 bases, and 11 bases separated the two germline ends. In nucleotides, the CDR3 is TGTGCCAGCAGCGAGGGGGGGGCCTACGAGCAGTACTTC. Protein product: CASSEGGAYEQYF.

J is TRBJ2-1 and V is TRBV7-2; D possibly corresponds to TRBD2 (6 bases). The CDR3 sequence is 15 residues long. V lost 1 base, J lost 12 bases, and 19 bases lay in between. Germline assignment: CDR1 SGHTA and CDR2 FQGNSA. CDR3 amino acids: CASSLVTGDGKGQFF. The CDR3 DNA sequence: TGTGCCAGCAGCTTAGTGACGGGGGATGGAAAAGGGCAGTTCTTC. Variable domain in full (rest from reference TRBV7-2 and TRBJ2-1): GAGVSQSPSNKVTEKGKDVELRCDPISGHTALYWYRQSLGQGLEFLIYFQGNSAPDKSGLPSDRFSAERTGGSVSTLTIQRTQQEDSAVYLCASSLVTGDGKGQFFGPGTRLTVL.

The CDR3 here is CSVPGGMGTRDTQYF. CDR3 in DNA: TGCAGCGTTCCAGGGGGAATGGGCACACGAGATACGCAGTATTTT. The chain has TRBV29-1 and TRBJ2-3, with 7 bases that match TRBD1. There are 15 residues in the CDR3. The V and J ends lost 5 bases and 5 bases, in that order; junction bases with no gene match: 13. Per germline, CDR1 SQVTM and CDR2 ANQGSEA.